Sequencing of this TCR beta chain was carried out in a study of shared clonotypes between healthy human individuals. Notes on this clone: Other DNA sequences in the same sample also yield this CDR3.

The data were produced by immunoSEQ multiplex PCR, yet TCRdb's version contains in-frame clones alone and is incomplete. The sample has about 2.4 million clones, roughly 92% seen once. In germline, CDR1 is MDHEN, CDR2 SYDVKM. Trimming cost V 1 base and J 2 bases; bases outside gene matches: 2. This CDR3 spans 15 amino acids. V gene TRBV28 combines with J gene TRBJ2-7; TRBD1 matches 10 bases. The source of this sequence is a man aged 18 to 29 in good health. Sequences were obtained from naive CD4+ T cells sorted from blood. Subset described: CD45RA+ positively selected. CDR3 DNA: TGTGCCAGCAGTTTATACGGACAGGGGGCCTACGAGCAGTACTTC. As protein: CASSLYGQGAYEQYF. Filled out from reference TRBV28 and TRBJ2-7, the complete variable domain reads DVKVTQSSRYLVKRTGEKVFLECVQDMDHENMFWYRQDPGLGLRLIYFSYDVKMKEKGDIPEGYSVSREKKERFSLILESASTNQTSMYLCASSLYGQGAYEQYFGPGTRLTVT.